Listed here are 27 T cell receptor beta chains from one sample, sequenced in a study of T-cell memory formation after mild COVID-19. A single record per CDR3 protein comes from TCRdb applying MiXCR to the 5' RACE reads. The sample lists about 150,000 distinct CDR3 sequences; about a third were seen once. Sequenced sample: PBMCs or a T cell subset sorted from them (not recorded which). These TCRs come from an adult woman who had mild COVID-19 (a few samples of this study predate the infection). Cell type and time point are not known.

This clonotype was observed a few times. The chain links TRBV9 to TRBJ2-1, with D hard to call. The CDR3 contains 16 residues. V was trimmed by 0 bases and J by 4 bases, leaving 14 bases between them. CDR1 SGDLS and CDR2 YYNGEE come from the germline V gene. This CDR3 reads CASSVGPAGFYNEQFF. CDR3 bases: TGTGCCAGCAGCGTAGGTCCGGCCGGGTTTTACAATGAGCAGTTCTTC. Based on the CDR3 plus reference TRBV9 and TRBJ2-1, the full variable domain is DSGVTQTPKHLITATGQRVTLRCSPRSGDLSVYWYQQSLDQGLQFLIQYYNGEERAKGNILERFSAQQFPDLHSELNLSSLELGDSALYFCASSVGPAGFYNEQFFGPGTRLTVL.

The chain joins TRBV5-4 to TRBJ2-1, with unresolved D. Germline CDR1 is SGHNT and CDR2 is YYREEE (reference sequence). V lost 0 bases and J 7 bases, leaving 17 bases between the germline ends. The CDR3 covers 16 residues. DNA for the CDR3: TGTGCCAGCAGCTTGGGGGGTCCGCAAGATGGAAATGAGCAGTTCTTC. This codes for CASSLGGPQDGNEQFF.

This rearrangement joins TRBV20-1 to TRBJ1-2; the D gene is possibly TRBD1 (5 bases). This CDR3 is built from 14 residues. Germline-derived CDR1 and CDR2 are DFQATT and SNEGSKA (reference sequence). Trimming removed 2 bases at V and 2 bases at J, with 12 bases between. The CDR3 nucleotides are TGCAGTGCTAGAAGTGGCCGGGGGAACTATGGCTACACCTTC. Protein product: CSARSGRGNYGYTF.

This clonotype was recorded a few times. The gene calls are TRBV29-1 and TRBJ2-3; D possibly uses TRBD1 or TRBD2 (6 bases each). Germline V gene data show CDR1 as SQVTM and CDR2 as ANQGSEA. The V and J ends lost 4 bases and 7 bases respectively, with 18 bases between them. This CDR3 spans 14 amino acids. In nucleotides, the CDR3 is TGCAGCGTTGTGGCGGCTCCGGGGGCTAATACGCAGTATTTT. Amino acid sequence: CSVVAAPGANTQYF.

This clonotype was detected only a few times. This chain links TRBV10-3 with TRBJ2-7; perhaps D is TRBD1 or TRBD2 (6 bases each). Trimming pared 7 bases from V and 5 bases from J, leaving 15 bases between. CDR3 length: 13 amino acids. CDR1 is ENHRY, CDR2 SYGVKD, per germline. The CDR3, as DNA: TGTGCCATCAACACCCCGAGGGGGGACGAGCAGTACTTC. The encoded protein is CAINTPRGDEQYF.

The chain employs TRBV5-1 and TRBJ2-1; D is undetermined. The V and J ends lost 3 bases and 0 bases respectively, with 10 bases between them. The CDR3 extends over 15 amino acids. Germline CDR1 and CDR2: SGHRS and YFSETQ. CDR3 nucleotide sequence: TGCGCCAGCAGCTCAGACTTAAGCTCCTACAATGAGCAGTTCTTC. It codes for CASSSDLSSYNEQFF.

This clonotype turned up a few times. This chain uses TRBV30 with TRBJ1-4, with D possibly matching TRBD1 (6 bases). V dropped 0 bases and J dropped 11 bases, with 16 bases sitting between them. This CDR3 is 14 amino acids long. The germline V gene has CDR1 GTSNPN and CDR2 SVGIG (reference sequence). DNA of the CDR3: TGTGCCTGGAGTGTAGGGGGAACCTACCTGAAACTGTTTTTT. Translating gives CAWSVGGTYLKLFF.

The genes are TRBV7-9 and TRBJ2-2, with 10 bases aligning to TRBD1. The length of the CDR3 is 16 residues. Germline CDR1 SEHNR, CDR2 FQNEAQ (reference sequence). The trim removed 6 bases at V and 5 bases at J, leaving 9 bases unmatched. As DNA, the CDR3 is TGTGCCAGCAGTCGTTCGGGACAGGGGAAGACCGGGGAGCTGTTTTTT. It is translated as CASSRSGQGKTGELFF.

The V gene is TRBV20-1, the J gene TRBJ2-1, with TRBD1 matching over 9 bases. Germline CDR1 and CDR2: DFQATT and SNEGSKA (reference sequence). This CDR3 spans 15 amino acids. Trimming took 5 bases from V and 1 from J; bases not matched to a gene: 6. CDR3: CSAGTGQQSYNEQFF. DNA for the CDR3: TGCAGTGCTGGGACAGGGCAACAATCCTACAATGAGCAGTTCTTC.

This clonotype was counted between two and nine times. CDR3 amino acids: CASSQDLFDTQYF. Here the CDR3 DNA reads TGTGCCAGCAGCCAAGATTTATTCGATACGCAGTATTTT. The genes are TRBV4-2 and TRBJ2-3; D call uncertain. V was pared by 0 bases and J by 6 bases, with 7 bases between. The CDR3 is made up of 13 amino acids. Germline V gene sequence: CDR1 LGHNA, CDR2 YNFKEQ.

The chain is built from TRBV20-1 and TRBJ2-1; no definite D call. V dropped 6 bases and J dropped 8 bases, with 8 bases sitting between them. CDR1 is DFQATT and CDR2 is SNEGSKA in the germline V gene (reference sequence). There are 10 residues in the CDR3. The CDR3 here is CSATGYEQFF. The CDR3 nucleotides are TGCAGTGCCACGGGTTATGAGCAGTTCTTC.

This clonotype turned up a few times. The gene calls are TRBV7-9 and TRBJ2-1; 7 bases fit TRBD2. CDR3 length equals 14 residues. Germline V gene data show CDR1 as SEHNR and CDR2 as FQNEAQ (reference sequence). Trimming took 5 bases from V and 9 from J; bases not matched to a gene: 10. CDR3 in amino acids: CASSPSTSFGEQFF. The DNA of the CDR3 is TGTGCCAGCAGCCCCTCGACTAGCTTCGGTGAGCAGTTCTTC.

The chain is built from TRBV6-6 and TRBJ1-1; TRBD1 aligns across 7 bases. The trim removed 5 bases at V and 3 bases at J, leaving 9 bases unmatched. CDR1 MNHNY and CDR2 SVGAGI come from the germline V gene (reference sequence). This CDR3 comprises 15 residues. The chain's CDR3 is CASSGTGAEDTEAFF. The CDR3 DNA reads as TGTGCCAGCAGTGGCACAGGGGCGGAGGACACTGAAGCTTTCTTT.

The chain joins TRBV5-6 to TRBJ2-2, with TRBD2 matching 10 bases. The CDR3 spans 15 residues. CDR1 and CDR2 from the germline V gene are SGHDT and YYEEEE. The V and J ends lost 0 bases and 5 bases, in that order; junction bases with no gene match: 1. Here the CDR3 reads CASSLVAGGTGELFF. The CDR3 nucleotides read TGTGCCAGCAGCTTGGTAGCGGGAGGTACCGGGGAGCTGTTTTTT.

The chain has TRBV7-6 and TRBJ2-1, with D tentatively TRBD2 (5 bases). The germline V and J ends were trimmed by 5 bases and 0 bases, with 11 bases remaining between them. From germline, CDR1 is SGHVS and CDR2 FNYEAQ. This CDR3 is built from 15 residues. CDR3 residues: CASSPSTSSYNEQFF. The DNA of the CDR3 is TGTGCCAGCAGCCCCTCCACTAGCTCCTACAATGAGCAGTTCTTC.

This chain uses TRBV20-1 with TRBJ1-1, with TRBD1 matching 9 bases. Germline-derived CDR1 and CDR2 are DFQATT and SNEGSKA (reference sequence). The junction had 12 bases not matched to a gene; V was cut back by 7 bases and J by 3 bases. This CDR3 has 15 amino acids. DNA for the CDR3: TGCAGTGTCGTCCCCGCGACAGGGGGAGACACTGAAGCTTTCTTT. It encodes CSVVPATGGDTEAFF.

This clonotype was recorded a few times. V and J are TRBV3-1 and TRBJ2-2, with TRBD1 matching over 9 bases. CDR3 size: 14 residues. The V and J ends lost 6 bases and 4 bases, in that order; junction bases with no gene match: 3. The germline V gene encodes CDR1 LGHDT and CDR2 YNNKEL (reference sequence). In DNA, the CDR3 is TGTGCCAGCAGGGACAGGGGTAGCACCGGGGAGCTGTTTTTT. It translates to CASRDRGSTGELFF.

This clonotype appeared many times. V and J are TRBV29-1 and TRBJ1-1; TRBD1 is a possible D gene (5 bases). The CDR3 runs 13 residues. With 7 bases removed from V and 3 bases from J, the gap between germline ends came to 15 bases. Germline V CDR1 and CDR2: SQVTM, ANQGSEA. CDR3 DNA sequence: TGCAGCGGTGGCCAGGGTGGGGACACTGAAGCTTTCTTT. Protein: CSGGQGGDTEAFF.

This clonotype was recorded a few times. The CDR3 region has the DNA TGCAGGGCCAGAGGTGGGAATGAGCAGTTCTTC. Amino acid sequence: CRARGGNEQFF. J is TRBJ2-1 and V is TRBV20-1; D unclear. The CDR3 runs to 11 residues. Germline-derived CDR1 and CDR2 are DFQATT and SNEGSKA (reference sequence).

This chain uses TRBV30 with TRBJ2-3; 12 bases align to TRBD2. With V trimmed by 0 bases and J by 5 bases, 0 bases remained unmatched. CDR3 length: 14 residues. Germline values: CDR1 GTSNPN, CDR2 SVGIG (reference sequence). CDR3 amino acids: CAWSVLAGGDTQYF. CDR3 sequence (DNA): TGTGCCTGGAGTGTACTAGCGGGAGGAGATACGCAGTATTTT. Full variable domain (missing parts from reference TRBV30 and TRBJ2-3): SQTIHQWPATLVQPVGSPLSLECTVEGTSNPNLYWYRQAAGRGLQLLFYSVGIGQISSEVPQNLSASRPQDRQFILSSKKLLLSDSGFYLCAWSVLAGGDTQYFGPGTRLTVL.

The V and J genes are TRBV6-4 and TRBJ2-2; D is possibly TRBD2 (5 bases). The CDR3 covers 14 residues. Germline values: CDR1 MRHNA, CDR2 SNTAGT. V lost 4 bases to trimming and J lost 5 bases, with 11 bases between them. The CDR3 protein is CASSGTPGTGELFF. DNA of the CDR3: TGTGCCAGCAGTGGGACTCCTGGGACCGGGGAGCTGTTTTTT.

This rearrangement joins TRBV6-6 to TRBJ2-3; D uncertain. Germline-derived CDR1 and CDR2 are MNHNY and SVGAGI (reference sequence). This CDR3 spans 15 amino acids. Trimming shortened V by 4 bases and J by 0 bases, and 11 bases separated the two germline ends. CDR3 sequence (DNA): TGTGCCAGCAGTTCGCCCGTTCCGAGCACAGATACGCAGTATTTT. Residues: CASSSPVPSTDTQYF.

The chain has TRBV11-2 and TRBJ2-3; D assignment may be TRBD1 or TRBD2 (6 bases each). This CDR3 region has 16 residues. CDR1 and CDR2 from the germline V gene are SGHAT and FQNNGV. V lost 0 bases to trimming and J lost 5 bases, with 15 bases between them. The CDR3 DNA reads TGTGCCAGCAGCTTAGATCGAGGGGGGCCGGTAGATACGCAGTATTTT. Its protein is CASSLDRGGPVDTQYF.

The chain recombines TRBV25-1 with TRBJ1-5, with no clear D. The CDR3 contains 17 residues. Germline lookup yields CDR1 MGHDK and CDR2 SYGVNS. Trimming removed 1 base at V and 5 bases at J, with 18 bases between. As DNA, the CDR3 is TGTGCCAGCAGTGAATCCCCAGGACCCGTTGAGGATCAGCCCCAGCATTTT. Protein sequence: CASSESPGPVEDQPQHF.

This chain links TRBV11-2 with TRBJ2-1, with 13 bases that match TRBD2. Losses at the gene ends were 3 bases for V and 3 bases for J; bases not matched to a gene: 2. From germline, CDR1 is SGHAT and CDR2 FQNNGV. The CDR3 is made up of 16 amino acids. This CDR3 reads CASSFGLAGDYNEQFF. The CDR3 bases are TGTGCCAGCAGCTTTGGACTAGCGGGGGACTACAATGAGCAGTTCTTC.

This clonotype was seen a few times. This sequence joins TRBV5-1 and TRBJ2-5; either TRBD1 or TRBD2 may fit D (5 bases each). Germline loops: CDR1 SGHRS, CDR2 YFSETQ. The CDR3 has 16 residues. Trimming cost V 0 bases and J 9 bases, with 21 bases left between them. CDR3 nucleotides: TGCGCCAGCAGCTTGGATGGATCTGTTATGGGGGAGCCCCAGTACTTC. This translates into CASSLDGSVMGEPQYF.

The J gene is TRBJ2-3, the V gene TRBV5-1; D not certain. This CDR3 is built from 12 residues. Germline V CDR1 and CDR2: SGHRS, YFSETQ. Trimming left V 4 bases short and J 6 bases short, with 9 bases between. CDR3: CASSRPADTQYF. CDR3 in DNA: TGCGCCAGCAGCCGACCAGCGGATACGCAGTATTTT.